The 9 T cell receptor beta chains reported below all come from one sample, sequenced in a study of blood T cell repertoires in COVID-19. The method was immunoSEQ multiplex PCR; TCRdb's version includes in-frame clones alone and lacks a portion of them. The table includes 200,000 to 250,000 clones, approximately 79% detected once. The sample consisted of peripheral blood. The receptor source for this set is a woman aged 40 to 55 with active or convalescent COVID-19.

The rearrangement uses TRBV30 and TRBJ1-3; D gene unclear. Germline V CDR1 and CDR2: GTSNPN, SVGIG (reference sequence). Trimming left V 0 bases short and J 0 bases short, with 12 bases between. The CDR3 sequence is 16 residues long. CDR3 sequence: CAWSVRGKASGNTIYF. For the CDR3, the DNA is TGTGCCTGGAGTGTTAGAGGGAAGGCCTCTGGAAACACCATATATTTT.

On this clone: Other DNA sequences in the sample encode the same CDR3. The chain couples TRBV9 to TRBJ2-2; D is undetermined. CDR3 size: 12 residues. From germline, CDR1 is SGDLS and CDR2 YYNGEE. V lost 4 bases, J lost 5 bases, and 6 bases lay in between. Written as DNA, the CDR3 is TGTGCCAGCAGCCCCCGTACCGGGGAGCTGTTTTTT. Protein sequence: CASSPRTGELFF.

In DNA, the CDR3 is TGTGCCATCAGTGAGTCTTCAGGGGGCTTGTACAATGAGCAGTTCTTC. Its protein product is CAISESSGGLYNEQFF. The chain combines TRBV10-3 with TRBJ2-1; 8 positions agree with TRBD1. CDR1 is ENHRY and CDR2 is SYGVKD in the germline V gene. The junction had 5 bases not matched to a gene; V was cut back by 0 bases and J by 4 bases. The CDR3 extends over 16 amino acids.

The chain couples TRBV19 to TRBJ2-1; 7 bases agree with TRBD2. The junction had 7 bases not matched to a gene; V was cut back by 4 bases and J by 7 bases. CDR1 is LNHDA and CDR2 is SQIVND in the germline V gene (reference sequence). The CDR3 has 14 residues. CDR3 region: CASSSGGGVNEQFF. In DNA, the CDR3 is TGTGCCAGTAGTAGCGGCGGGGGTGTAAATGAGCAGTTCTTC.

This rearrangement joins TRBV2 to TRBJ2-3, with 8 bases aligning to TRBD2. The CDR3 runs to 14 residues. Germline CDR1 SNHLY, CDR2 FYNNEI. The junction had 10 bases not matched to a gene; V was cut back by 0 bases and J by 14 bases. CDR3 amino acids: CASSEAARGDRWYF. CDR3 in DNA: TGTGCCAGCAGTGAAGCAGCGCGGGGGGACCGTTGGTATTTT.

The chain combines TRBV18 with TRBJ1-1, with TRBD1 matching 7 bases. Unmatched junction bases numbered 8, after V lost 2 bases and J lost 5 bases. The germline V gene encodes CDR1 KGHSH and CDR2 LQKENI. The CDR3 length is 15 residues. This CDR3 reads CASSPRQGKRTEAFF. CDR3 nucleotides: TGTGCCAGCTCACCAAGACAGGGTAAAAGGACTGAAGCTTTCTTT.

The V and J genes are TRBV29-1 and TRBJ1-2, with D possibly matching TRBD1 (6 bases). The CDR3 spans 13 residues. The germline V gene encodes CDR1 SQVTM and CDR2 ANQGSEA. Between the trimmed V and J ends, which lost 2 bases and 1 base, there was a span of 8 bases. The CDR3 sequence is CSVELQGNYGYTF. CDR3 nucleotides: TGCAGCGTTGAATTACAGGGTAACTATGGCTACACCTTC.

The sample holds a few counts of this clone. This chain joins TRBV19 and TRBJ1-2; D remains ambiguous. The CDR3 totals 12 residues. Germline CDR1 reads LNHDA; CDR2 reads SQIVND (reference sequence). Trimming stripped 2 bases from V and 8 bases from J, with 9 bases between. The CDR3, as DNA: TGTGCCAGTAGTATACCAGGCCTGGGCTACACCTTC. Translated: CASSIPGLGYTF.

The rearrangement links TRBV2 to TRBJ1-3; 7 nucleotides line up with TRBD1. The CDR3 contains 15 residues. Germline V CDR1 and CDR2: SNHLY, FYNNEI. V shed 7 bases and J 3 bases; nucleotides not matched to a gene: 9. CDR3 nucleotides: TGTGCCAGCAACCGAGAGGGGGCTGGTGGAAACACCATATATTTT. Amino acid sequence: CASNREGAGGNTIYF.